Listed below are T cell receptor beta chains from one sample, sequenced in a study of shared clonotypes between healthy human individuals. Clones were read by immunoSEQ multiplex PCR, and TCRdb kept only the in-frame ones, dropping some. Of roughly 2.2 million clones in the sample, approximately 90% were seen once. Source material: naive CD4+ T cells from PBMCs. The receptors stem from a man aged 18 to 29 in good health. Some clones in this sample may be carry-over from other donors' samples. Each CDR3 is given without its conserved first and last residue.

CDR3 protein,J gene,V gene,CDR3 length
ASSLGRTATGELF,TRBJ2-2,TRBV7-2,13
ASRRDHTDGYT,TRBJ1-2,TRBV2,11
ASSRAGALDEQY,TRBJ2-7,TRBV4-2,12
SVEAGTQY,TRBJ2-5,TRBV29-1,8
ASSLGRRVYEQY,TRBJ2-7,TRBV5-5,12
AISGGLAGSSYEQY,TRBJ2-7,TRBV10-3,14
ASRRGSGANVLT,TRBJ2-6,TRBV5-1,12
ASSPRTPGHYEQY,TRBJ2-7,TRBV7-9,13
ATGGGGTEAF,TRBJ1-1,TRBV25-1,10
ASSSLGKGLRGNIQY,TRBJ2-4,TRBV7-9,15
SVEDPGQGYGYT,TRBJ1-2,TRBV29-1,12
ASSLVRGGYNEQF,TRBJ2-1,TRBV7-7,13
AWSGDRGNQPQH,TRBJ1-5,TRBV30,12
ASSPYQFYEQY,TRBJ2-7,TRBV6-6,11
ASSLGQVDAF,TRBJ1-1,TRBV7-9,10
AISPEDRGRSTEAF,TRBJ1-1,TRBV10-3,14
ASTTTGAGNTIY,TRBJ1-3,TRBV6-4,12
ASSATGGDEKLF,TRBJ1-4,TRBV18,12
ASSLFGGSGSHNEQF,TRBJ2-1,TRBV4-1,15
TSSQDMAGISTDTQY,TRBJ2-3,TRBV1,15
SAPAAYEQY,.,TRBV20-1,9
ASSLRHNSNQPQH,TRBJ1-5,TRBV7-8,13
ASSPPGVRETQY,TRBJ2-5,TRBV18,12
ASSLWPAVSTDTQY,TRBJ2-3,TRBV27,14